The clone carrying this TCR beta chain has only a few counts. As yet, its antigen is unknown. TCR beta CDR3 sequences were amplified from RNA transcripts. HTBI primers were the set used in a first-round RT-PCR of the TCR CDR3. One entry per CDR3 protein results from TCRdb running MiXCR on the multiplex PCR reads. The profile shows around 290,000 distinct CDR3 sequences, about a sixth of them singletons. Uncontrolled infection, other autoimmune disease, pregnancy or lactation excluded patients. Around 10 ml fresh peripheral blood yielded the PBMCs. The length of the CDR3 is 12 residues. Looked up from germline, CDR1 is LNHDA and CDR2 is SQIVND (reference sequence). The sample originates from a study of T cells in Graves' hyperthyroidism and ophthalmopathy. Looking at the study overall: Any treatment followed the collection of peripheral blood at initial diagnosis. Study results and limitations: Within blood appeared most thyroid clonotypes that had expanded above 0.001.

Material: blood. The chain employs TRBV19 and TRBJ2-1, with TRBD2 as a possible D gene (6 bases). This clonotype originated in a woman aged 55-69 years with Graves' ophthalmopathy. CDR3 sequence: CATTGSRNEQFF. The CDR3 coding sequence is TGTGCTACAACCGGGAGTAGAAATGAGCAGTTCTTC. The variable domain in full, completed from reference TRBV19 and TRBJ2-1, reads DGGITQSPKYLFRKEGQNVTLSCEQNLNHDAMYWYRQDPGQGLRLIYYSQIVNDFQKGDIAEGYSVSREKKESFPLTVTSAQKNPTAFYLCATTGSRNEQFFGPGTRLTVL.